This T cell receptor (beta chain) is from a study of technical replicates of blood from several donors (TCRdb year 2017). Library preparation was by the immunoSEQ multiplex PCR assay. TCRdb holds this immuneACCESS table with in-frame rearrangements only. Some clones are missing; in checked studies, unresolved V genes explain under half, and the rest has no known cause. The sample table records fewer than 90,000 clones; roughly 90% of these occur just once. Of the sample, less than 0.5% is held by the ten largest clones. Worth noting for this clone: No cognate antigen has been identified for it. The record has no base qualities; no much larger clone is one base away.

Relative to germline, V is missing 5 bases and J is missing 1 base, with 8 bases of the junction outside any gene match. From the cysteine through the phenylalanine, the CDR3 covers 15 amino acids. Only the CDR3 portion is preserved as DNA: 45 bases, with reading frame beginning at the first base. CDR1 SGHRS and CDR2 YFSETQ are derived from the germline V gene. This clonotype was sampled from a human donor in good health. Specimen: T cells isolated from PBMCs. This receptor chain uses TRBV5-1 and TRBJ1-1; TRBD1 aligns with 7 central bases. The DNA sequence follows: TGCGCCAGCAGATATGACAGGGCTGGGAACACTGAAGCTTTCTTT. Its protein reads: CASRYDRAGNTEAFF.